Here is one TCR beta chain with its context. The sample belongs to a study of control samples from healthy donors and cancer patients. Clones were read by immunoSEQ multiplex PCR, and TCRdb kept only the in-frame ones, dropping some. The sample holds over 100,000 clones, 88% seen once. The sample consisted of blood. The clonotype was recovered from a man aged 35-49 years in good health.

CDR3 bases: TGTGCCATCAGTGACAGTTCCTACGAGCAGTACTTC. Residues: CAISDSSYEQYF. V usage is TRBV10-3 and J usage is TRBJ2-7; D is unresolved. The CDR3 has 12 amino acids. CDR1 is ENHRY, CDR2 SYGVKD, per germline. V was trimmed by 3 bases and J by 1 base, leaving 4 bases between them.